This T cell receptor (beta chain) was recorded in a study of blood T cells in healthy people across ages. This clonotype has more than one count but fewer than ten. Its antigen remains unknown. Next came a second PCR, run for roughly 6 to 11 cycles, which used a sample-barcoded 5' primer along with a J-beta primer mix. MiXCR was run by TCRdb on the 5' RACE reads, yielding one entry per CDR3 protein. The sample lists roughly 550,000 distinct CDR3 sequences; less than 25% were seen once. Germline V gene lookup returns CDR1 DFQATT and CDR2 SNEGSKA (reference sequence). Trimming shortened V by 0 bases and J by 4 bases, and 10 bases separated the two germline ends. This CDR3 is 14 amino acids long. Study observations and caveats: It was the long-lived donors that had more naive CD4+ cells and higher diversity than aged donors.

These data were also filed under a second study, of T cells of mothers and their children. That source reports: In related and unrelated pairs alike, thymic selection shapes TCR recombination output, with inherited differences minor.

The chain uses TRBV20-1 and TRBJ2-1; D is possibly TRBD2 (6 bases). The sequence was obtained from a boy aged 5 to 17 in good health. The sequenced sample consisted of blood. The CDR3 loop reads CSARDLLAYNEQFF. The CDR3 DNA reads TGCAGTGCTAGAGACCTACTAGCTTACAATGAGCAGTTCTTC.